Following are 27 T cell receptor beta chains from one sample sequenced in a study of PD-1 blockade in classical Hodgkin lymphoma (dated by TCRdb to about 2020). The library was obtained by the immunoSEQ multiplex PCR assay. Entries here come from immuneACCESS through TCRdb and include only in-frame sequences with V and J called. Some clones fail to appear in such tables; in the studies checked, an unresolved V gene covers under half of the shortfall, and the cause of the remainder is unknown. The sample yields around 70,000 clones; over 70% were counted once. The top ten constitute approximately 9% of the sample. What the time point label conveys for this sample: cycle 2 day 1 (C2D1) of nivolumab. Relapse after autologous stem cell transplantation had occurred in all trial patients, and cohorts A, B and C were distinguished by prior brentuximab vedotin exposure. The sequencing used peripheral blood mononuclear cells (PBMCs), collected before the second cycle of nivolumab. These receptors all stem from a human donor with classical Hodgkin lymphoma.

The chain has TRBV5-1 and TRBJ2-3, with 8 nucleotides matching TRBD2. The length of the CDR3 is 16 residues. V lost 5 bases, J lost 0 bases, and 8 bases stayed unmatched. Looked up from germline, CDR1 is SGHRS and CDR2 is YFSETQ. The CDR3 sequence is CASRLTSGTSTDTQYF. In DNA form, the CDR3 reads TGCGCCAGCAGACTTACTAGCGGCACTAGCACAGATACGCAGTATTTT.

This chain links TRBV6-5 with TRBJ2-2, with 11 bases aligning to TRBD2. This CDR3 has 16 amino acids. Germline loops: CDR1 MNHEY, CDR2 SVGAGI. V lost 2 bases, J lost 8 bases, and 7 bases stayed unmatched. CDR3 in amino acids: CASSYKLAGEVGELFF. The CDR3 bases are TGTGCCAGCAGTTACAAACTAGCGGGAGAAGTGGGGGAGCTGTTTTTT.

The V and J genes are TRBV5-4 and TRBJ1-1, with D perhaps matching TRBD1 (6 bases). Trimming removed 2 bases from V and 6 bases from J, with 11 bases in between. Germline CDR1 is SGHNT and CDR2 is YYREEE (reference sequence). The CDR3 covers 13 residues. CDR3 DNA: TGTGCCAGCAGCTTAACAGGGACTGCTGAAGCTTTCTTT. Encoded protein: CASSLTGTAEAFF.

The chain combines TRBV2 with TRBJ1-2; 7 positions agree with TRBD1. The germline gives CDR1 SNHLY, CDR2 FYNNEI. V shed 8 bases, J shed 4 bases, and the junction held 13 bases outside the gene matches. The CDR3 runs to 15 residues. As DNA, the CDR3 is TGTGCCAGCGACCGGGACAGTGCCGGTAGCTATGGCTACACCTTC. Protein: CASDRDSAGSYGYTF.

This chain connects TRBV15 to TRBJ2-7; the D is unclear. Per the germline V gene, CDR1 is LNHNV and CDR2 is YYDKDF (reference sequence). The CDR3 is 14 amino acids. V was trimmed by 0 bases and J by 3 bases, leaving 9 bases between them. CDR3 in DNA: TGTGCCACCAGCAGAGATGAGTCCCACTACGAGCAGTACTTC. This sequence encodes CATSRDESHYEQYF.

The chain employs TRBV25-1 and TRBJ1-1; D gene ambiguous. CDR1 MGHDK and CDR2 SYGVNS come from the germline V gene. V was shortened by 5 bases and J by 1 base, with 2 bases between the two germline ends. The CDR3 has 11 residues. The DNA for the CDR3 is TGTGCCAGCAGTCAGAACACTGAAGCTTTCTTT. Its protein product is CASSQNTEAFF. The entire variable domain, with the rest obtained from reference TRBV25-1 and TRBJ1-1, is as follows: EADIYQTPRYLVIGTGKKITLECSQTMGHDKMYWYQQDPGMELHLIHYSYGVNSTEKGDLSSESTVSRIRTEHFPLTLESARPSHTSQYLCASSQNTEAFFGQGTRLTVV.

The rearrangement links TRBV29-1 to TRBJ2-2, with D perhaps being TRBD1 or TRBD2 (5 bases each). Between the trimmed V and J ends, which lost 2 bases and 4 bases, there was a span of 20 bases. Germline CDR1 reads SQVTM; CDR2 reads ANQGSEA. This CDR3 has 17 amino acids. CDR3 sequence: CSVERPTRGAGTGELFF. The CDR3 coding sequence is TGCAGCGTTGAAAGGCCAACGAGGGGCGCCGGCACCGGGGAGCTGTTTTTT.

The chain carries TRBV5-5 and TRBJ2-7, with TRBD1 identical over 8 bases. The V segment lost 0 bases and the J segment 3 bases; nucleotides outside the gene matches: 2. CDR1 is SGHKS, CDR2 YYEKEE, per germline (reference sequence). CDR3 length equals 14 residues. The CDR3 bases are TGTGCCAGCAGCTTGGAGACAGGGGTCTACGAGCAGTACTTC. Protein sequence: CASSLETGVYEQYF.

This rearrangement joins TRBV19 to TRBJ2-7; unclear D gene. The CDR3 spans 14 residues. V was shortened by 3 bases and J by 3 bases, with 12 bases between the two germline ends. Germline V gene data show CDR1 as LNHDA and CDR2 as SQIVND (reference sequence). CDR3 coding DNA: TGTGCCAGTAGTATGGGCGGAAGTGACTACGAGCAGTACTTC. It specifies CASSMGGSDYEQYF.

The table lists this clone with a few counts. This sequence joins TRBV20-1 and TRBJ1-3; D ambiguous. CDR1 is DFQATT and CDR2 is SNEGSKA in the germline V gene (reference sequence). V dropped 8 bases and J dropped 3 bases, with 8 bases sitting between them. CDR3 length equals 11 residues. The CDR3 DNA reads as TGCAGTCCGATAAATGGAAACACCATATATTTT. This codes for CSPINGNTIYF.

This CDR3 is CASSDEDRVGYTF. The CDR3 DNA reads as TGTGCCAGCAGTGACGAGGACAGGGTTGGCTACACCTTC. The chain recombines TRBV25-1 with TRBJ1-2, with TRBD1 matching 8 bases. V lost 3 bases, J lost 7 bases, and 4 bases stayed unmatched. The CDR3 is made up of 13 amino acids. Per the germline V gene, CDR1 is MGHDK and CDR2 is SYGVNS.

This clone was observed a few times. The V gene is TRBV10-3, the J gene TRBJ1-3; no clear D. The CDR3 spans 14 residues. V lost 3 bases and J lost 4, with 10 bases in between. From germline, CDR1 is ENHRY and CDR2 SYGVKD. Here the CDR3 reads CAISDSAGGNTIYF. The CDR3 coding sequence is TGTGCCATCAGTGATTCGGCCGGGGGAAACACCATATATTTT.

This clone was seen a few times. The chain recombines TRBV5-6 with TRBJ1-6; the D is unclear. Germline assignment: CDR1 SGHDT and CDR2 YYEEEE. Trimming pared 4 bases from V and 7 bases from J, leaving 12 bases between. The CDR3 extends over 14 amino acids. In DNA form, the CDR3 reads TGTGCCAGCAGCGGGGTTGGGGTGAATTCACCCCTCCACTTT. This encodes CASSGVGVNSPLHF.

This clone was counted ten times or more. The chain employs TRBV5-1 and TRBJ2-7, with 9 bases fitting TRBD2. CDR1 and CDR2 from the germline V gene are SGHRS and YFSETQ. V was pared by 2 bases and J by 5 bases, with 8 bases of the junction left unmatched. The CDR3 contains 15 residues. As DNA, the CDR3 is TGCGCCAGCAGCTTCGCAGCGGGAGGTACCAACGAGCAGTACTTC. Translated: CASSFAAGGTNEQYF.

To note about this clone: This CDR3 is also generated by other DNA sequences in the sample. V and J are TRBV19 and TRBJ1-2, with D possibly being TRBD1 (5 bases). Germline V gene data show CDR1 as LNHDA and CDR2 as SQIVND (reference sequence). The length of the CDR3 is 12 residues. V shed 3 bases and J shed 8 bases, with 10 bases lying between them. CDR3 loop: CASSIGGDGYTF. The CDR3 nucleotides read TGTGCCAGTAGTATCGGGGGGGACGGCTACACCTTC.

The V and J genes are TRBV19 and TRBJ1-5; D is perhaps TRBD1 (5 bases). The CDR3 length is 15 residues. V was cut by 5 bases and J by 3 bases, with 14 bases left in between. Germline lookup yields CDR1 LNHDA and CDR2 SQIVND (reference sequence). In DNA form, the CDR3 reads TGTGCCAGTAGTTGGTCCGGGACCGTCAATCAGCCCCAGCATTTT. Protein sequence: CASSWSGTVNQPQHF.

This clone was detected only once. The chain is built from TRBV4-1 and TRBJ1-1; perhaps TRBD1 as D (5 bases). The CDR3 covers 17 residues. V was shortened by 0 bases and J by 3 bases, with 17 bases between the two germline ends. CDR1 and CDR2 from the germline V gene are MGHRA and YSYEKL. In nucleotides, the CDR3 is TGCGCCAGCAGCCAAGATTTGGTAGGGGCCTTGGACACTGAAGCTTTCTTT. This codes for CASSQDLVGALDTEAFF.

V and J are TRBV6-6 and TRBJ2-6; no clear D gene. Trimming left V 4 bases short and J 0 bases short, with 7 bases between. This CDR3 comprises 15 residues. Germline V CDR1 and CDR2: MNHNY, SVGAGI (reference sequence). The CDR3 DNA reads as TGTGCCAGCAGTTCCGGCGGCTCTGGGGCCAACGTCCTGACTTTC. Amino acids: CASSSGGSGANVLTF.

The CDR3: CASSLTGPYGYTF. The DNA for the CDR3 is TGCGCCAGCAGCTTGACAGGGCCCTATGGCTACACCTTC. V and J are TRBV5-1 and TRBJ1-2; D perhaps matches TRBD1 (6 bases). The CDR3 spans 13 residues. V was pared by 1 base and J by 4 bases, with 8 bases between. The germline V gene encodes CDR1 SGHRS and CDR2 YFSETQ.

The V and J genes are TRBV4-1 and TRBJ1-2; D is unclear. This CDR3 has 15 residues. V was clipped by 4 bases and J by 4 bases, with 16 bases between them. Germline loops: CDR1 MGHRA, CDR2 YSYEKL. CDR3 coding DNA: TGCGCCAGCAGCCCCTCATCCCCGGCGGGCTATGGCTACACCTTC. Protein: CASSPSSPAGYGYTF.

This clone showed up just once. V and J are TRBV29-1 and TRBJ2-7; perhaps D is TRBD1 or TRBD2 (5 bases each). Germline CDR1 and CDR2: SQVTM and ANQGSEA. This CDR3 region has 14 residues. With 3 bases removed from V and 4 bases from J, the gap between germline ends came to 16 bases. CDR3: CSVEPRDGFYEQYF. DNA of the CDR3: TGCAGCGTTGAGCCACGGGACGGATTTTACGAGCAGTACTTC.

A few counts support this clone. V usage is TRBV9 and J usage is TRBJ2-5; tentatively, D is TRBD1 or TRBD2 (6 bases each). V was trimmed by 1 base and J by 5 bases, leaving 15 bases between them. The CDR3 sequence is 15 residues long. The V gene's germline CDR1 is SGDLS and CDR2 YYNGEE. The CDR3 DNA is TGTGCCAGCAGCGTAAACAGCGGAGGGGGGGAGACCCAGTACTTC. This translates into CASSVNSGGGETQYF.

V and J are TRBV9 and TRBJ2-6; no clear D gene. Germline values: CDR1 SGDLS, CDR2 YYNGEE. V lost 3 bases to trimming and J lost 2 bases, with 6 bases between them. This CDR3 comprises 14 residues. CDR3 nucleotide sequence: TGTGCCAGCAGCGCCCCGGCTGGGGCCAACGTCCTGACTTTC. It is translated as CASSAPAGANVLTF.

The sample holds a few counts of this clone. The chain links TRBV27 to TRBJ1-3; D not certain. Looked up from germline, CDR1 is MNHEY and CDR2 is SMNVEV (reference sequence). V was pared by 3 bases and J by 1 base, with 7 bases between. The CDR3 is made up of 14 amino acids. The CDR3 bases are TGTGCCAGCAGTTTGACGACATCTGGAAACACCATATATTTT. This sequence encodes CASSLTTSGNTIYF.

The chain couples TRBV28 to TRBJ2-7; 7 bases agree with TRBD1. The junction had 9 bases not matched to a gene; V was cut back by 4 bases and J by 3 bases. This CDR3 comprises 15 residues. Looked up from germline, CDR1 is MDHEN and CDR2 is SYDVKM. The CDR3 coding sequence is TGTGCCAGCAGTTCAAACAGGGGTGGGCTCTACGAGCAGTACTTC. Translated, it gives CASSSNRGGLYEQYF. Looking up the rest from reference TRBV28 and TRBJ2-7 gives the full variable domain: DVKVTQSSRYLVKRTGEKVFLECVQDMDHENMFWYRQDPGLGLRLIYFSYDVKMKEKGDIPEGYSVSREKKERFSLILESASTNQTSMYLCASSSNRGGLYEQYFGPGTRLTVT.

J is TRBJ1-1 and V is TRBV7-9; possible D gene TRBD1, 5 bases. CDR1 is SEHNR and CDR2 is FQNEAQ in the germline V gene (reference sequence). Between the trimmed V and J ends, which lost 5 bases and 4 bases, there was a span of 14 bases. The CDR3 loop spans 14 amino acids. CDR3 residues: CASSPMGQGTEAFF. The CDR3 DNA is TGTGCCAGCAGCCCCATGGGTCAGGGCACTGAAGCTTTCTTT.

The CDR3 coding sequence is TGTGCCTGGAGTGTATTCAGGGTAAGGGTGAACACTGAAGCTTTCTTT. Protein product: CAWSVFRVRVNTEAFF. The J gene is TRBJ1-1, the V gene TRBV30; D possibly corresponds to TRBD1 (5 bases). CDR1 is GTSNPN, CDR2 SVGIG, per germline (reference sequence). V was cut by 0 bases and J by 0 bases, with 14 bases left in between. The CDR3 has 16 amino acids.